The 5 T cell receptor beta chains presented below share a single source sample, sequenced in a study of a mutant IDH1 vaccine in newly diagnosed glioma. Sequencing used immunoSEQ multiplex PCR; TCRdb keeps in-frame clones, though not all of them. The repertoire consists of over 30,000 clones, with roughly three fifths occurring once and the leading ten covering approximately 11%. Described time point: week 5, during vaccination. Vaccination used 300 ug of mutant IDH1 20-mer peptide per dose, with topical imiquimod. These receptors' antigens are unknown. The sample in question was PBMCs, obtained from a glioma patient whose treatment included an IDH1 peptide vaccine. The source of these receptors is a woman under 30 with glioma.

This sequence joins TRBV12-5 and TRBJ2-5; TRBD2 agrees at 9 bases. Germline values: CDR1 LGHNT, CDR2 FRNRAP. Trimming at V came to 0 bases and at J to 3 bases, leaving 14 bases not matched to a gene. CDR3 length: 19 residues. For the CDR3, the DNA is TGTGCTAGTGGTTTGGTACTAGGGCTAGCGGGGCGAGAAGAAGAGACCCAGTACTTC. This gives the protein CASGLVLGLAGREEETQYF.

The chain has TRBV18 and TRBJ2-1; D unresolved. This CDR3 has 12 residues. Trimming pared 3 bases from V and 6 bases from J, leaving 6 bases between. Germline CDR1 KGHSH, CDR2 LQKENI. The CDR3 protein is CASSPGGNEQFF. CDR3 nucleotide sequence: TGTGCCAGCTCACCCGGCGGCAATGAGCAGTTCTTC.

V is TRBV9 and J is TRBJ2-4; a possible D gene is TRBD2 (5 bases). V was clipped by 0 bases and J by 3 bases, with 10 bases between them. Germline values: CDR1 SGDLS, CDR2 YYNGEE. The CDR3 covers 15 residues. CDR3 in amino acids: CASSVETNGKNIQYF. The CDR3 nucleotides are TGTGCCAGCAGCGTAGAGACTAATGGCAAAAACATTCAGTACTTC.

This clone showed up just a few times. Other DNA sequences from this sample encode an identical CDR3 as well. CDR3 sequence (DNA): TGCGCCAGCAGCCAAGGCACAGGGAAGTACGAGCAGTACTTC. It translates to CASSQGTGKYEQYF. This chain uses TRBV4-3 with TRBJ2-7; tentative D call: TRBD1 (6 bases). Germline V gives CDR1 LGHNA, CDR2 YSLEER. The CDR3 consists of 14 residues. Trimming shortened V by 1 base and J by 4 bases, and 11 bases separated the two germline ends.

The V call is TRBV18, the J call TRBJ2-3, with TRBD1 matching over 7 bases. This CDR3 has 16 amino acids. Germline CDR1 and CDR2: KGHSH and LQKENI. J was trimmed by 0 bases and V by 5 bases; bases with no gene match: 8. Here the CDR3 reads CASSTVRGSSTDTQYF. Here the CDR3 DNA reads TGTGCCAGCTCAACCGTCAGGGGGTCTAGCACAGATACGCAGTATTTT.